One sample yielded the 14 T cell receptor beta chains listed below, sequenced in a study of cytomegalovirus exposure and HLA in healthy donors. PCR involved 60 Vbeta and 13 Jbeta primers. Assay: immunoSEQ multiplex PCR; the TCRdb copy retains only in-frame clones and omits some. The repertoire consists of about 73,000 clones, with around 81% occurring once and the leading ten covering 1.1%. Source material: PBMCs. These receptors were collected from a male donor in good health and CMV-seronegative.

Worth noting for this clone: Germline is not matched at one junction end, which may reflect a read error. The chain is built from TRBV7-9 and TRBJ1-5, with 7 bases fitting TRBD1. The V gene's germline CDR1 is SEHNR and CDR2 FQNEAQ (reference sequence). There are 17 residues in the CDR3. The chain's CDR3 is CSSSLVTRQGGGEPQHF. The CDR3 DNA reads as TGTTCCAGCAGCTTAGTAACCCGACAGGGCGGAGGGGAGCCCCAGCATTTT. The full variable domain, completed using reference TRBV7-9 and TRBJ1-5, is DTGVSQNPRHKITKRGQNVTFRCDPISEHNRLYWYRQTLGQGPEFLTYFQNEAQLEKSRLLSDRFSAERPKGSFSTLEIQRTEQGDSAMYLCSSSLVTRQGGGEPQHFGDGTRLSIL.

The chain combines TRBV4-1 with TRBJ2-1, with TRBD2 as a possible D gene (6 bases). The germline gives CDR1 MGHRA, CDR2 YSYEKL. Trimming removed 0 bases from V and 6 bases from J, with 15 bases in between. The CDR3 contains 16 residues. Written as DNA, the CDR3 is TGCGCCAGCAGCCAAGATGCGGGACGCAATCCCAATGAGCAGTTCTTC. Its protein product is CASSQDAGRNPNEQFF.

As concerns this clone: This specimen includes other DNA sequences encoding the same CDR3. The rearrangement uses TRBV6-5 and TRBJ1-1; D is perhaps TRBD1 (6 bases). Germline lookup yields CDR1 MNHEY and CDR2 SVGAGI. The germline V and J ends were trimmed by 9 bases and 1 base, with 9 bases remaining between them. This CDR3 is 12 amino acids long. In nucleotides, the CDR3 is TGTGCCAGTAGACAGGAGAACACTGAAGCTTTCTTT. Translation: CASRQENTEAFF.

This clone was recorded a few times. This chain uses TRBV11-3 with TRBJ2-1; the D is unclear. CDR3 length equals 11 residues. V was pared by 5 bases and J by 7 bases, with 6 bases between. Germline lookup yields CDR1 SGHNT and CDR2 YENEEA. The CDR3 protein is CASSENNEQFF. The CDR3 coding sequence is TGTGCCAGCAGCGAGAATAATGAGCAGTTCTTC. The full variable domain, rest sourced from reference TRBV11-3 and TRBJ2-1, is EAGVVQSPRYKIIEKKQPVAFWCNPISGHNTLYWYLQNLGQGPELLIRYENEEAVDDSQLPKDRFSAERLKGVDSTLKIQPAELGDSAVYLCASSENNEQFFGPGTRLTVL.

The chain is built from TRBV11-2 and TRBJ2-3; tentatively, D is TRBD2 (5 bases). The V end was cut by 7 bases, the J end by 0 bases, with 17 bases between. This CDR3 comprises 16 residues. Germline CDR1 SGHAT, CDR2 FQNNGV. This chain's CDR3 is CASTPIGGFSTDTQYF. The CDR3 coding sequence is TGTGCCAGCACCCCTATTGGCGGGTTTAGCACAGATACGCAGTATTTT.

This chain uses TRBV5-1 with TRBJ1-2; a possible D gene is TRBD1 (5 bases). Germline V gene lookup returns CDR1 SGHRS and CDR2 YFSETQ. The CDR3 consists of 16 residues. With 0 bases removed from V and 1 base from J, the gap between germline ends came to 13 bases. Written as DNA, the CDR3 is TGCGCCAGCAGCTTGGCCGGGCAGGGAGGTAACTATGGCTACACCTTC. This gives the protein CASSLAGQGGNYGYTF.

V and J are TRBV9 and TRBJ2-7; the D gene is possibly TRBD2 (5 bases). V lost 4 bases, J lost 2 bases, and 16 bases lay in between. There are 15 residues in the CDR3. The germline gives CDR1 SGDLS, CDR2 YYNGEE. CDR3 amino acids: CASSPDSGLPYEQYF. In DNA, the CDR3 is TGTGCCAGCAGCCCCGATTCCGGACTTCCCTACGAGCAGTACTTC. Using reference TRBV9 and TRBJ2-7 for the parts outside the CDR3, the full variable domain is DSGVTQTPKHLITATGQRVTLRCSPRSGDLSVYWYQQSLDQGLQFLIQYYNGEERAKGNILERFSAQQFPDLHSELNLSSLELGDSALYFCASSPDSGLPYEQYFGPGTRLTVT.

V usage is TRBV5-1 and J usage is TRBJ2-2; a possible D gene is TRBD2 (5 bases). Germline V lookup: CDR1 SGHRS, CDR2 YFSETQ. The CDR3 is made up of 12 amino acids. V was pared by 5 bases and J by 5 bases, with 7 bases between. The CDR3 is CASRSGTGELFF. The DNA of the CDR3 is TGCGCCAGCAGGTCGGGGACCGGGGAGCTGTTTTTT.

The chain combines TRBV7-9 with TRBJ2-1, with D possibly being TRBD1 (6 bases). The CDR3 runs to 16 residues. V dropped 1 base and J dropped 4 bases, with 14 bases sitting between them. Germline CDR1 and CDR2: SEHNR and FQNEAQ (reference sequence). The CDR3 reads CASSLEGLQGYNEQFF. Here the CDR3 DNA reads TGTGCCAGCAGCTTAGAAGGGTTACAGGGATACAATGAGCAGTTCTTC.

In regard to this clone: The junction departs from the called germline gene at one end, perhaps through a read error. The chain is built from TRBV10-3 and TRBJ1-3; 7 bases map to TRBD1. The V gene's germline CDR1 is ENHRY and CDR2 SYGVKD. The CDR3 has 16 amino acids. CDR3 loop: CAITERQGSPGNTIYF. Written as DNA, the CDR3 is TGTGCCATCACTGAGCGACAGGGTAGCCCTGGAAACACCATATATTTT.

This clone was detected once. CDR3 bases: TGTGCCAGCAGCAGCCAGGGGAAAGGTTATGGCTACACCTTC. Translated, it gives CASSSQGKGYGYTF. The chain has TRBV2 and TRBJ1-2; the D gene is possibly TRBD1 (6 bases). The V end lost 6 bases, the J end lost 5 bases, and 16 bases lay between the germline ends. The V gene's germline CDR1 is SNHLY and CDR2 FYNNEI. This CDR3 comprises 14 residues.

The V and J genes are TRBV5-1 and TRBJ1-1; TRBD1 might be the D (5 bases). Trimming left V 2 bases short and J 1 base short, with 12 bases between. CDR3 length equals 15 residues. Germline CDR1 is SGHRS and CDR2 is YFSETQ. The CDR3 spells CASSFRGLKNTEAFF. The CDR3 region has the DNA TGCGCCAGCAGCTTCCGGGGGTTGAAGAACACTGAAGCTTTCTTT.

This clone was observed a handful of times. J is TRBJ2-7 and V is TRBV19; D might be TRBD2 (6 bases). CDR3 length equals 13 residues. V was trimmed by 3 bases and J by 5 bases, leaving 11 bases between them. The germline V gene has CDR1 LNHDA and CDR2 SQIVND (reference sequence). CDR3 sequence reads: CASSMTGVDEQYF. As DNA, the CDR3 is TGTGCCAGTAGTATGACGGGGGTCGACGAGCAGTACTTC.

V and J are TRBV5-1 and TRBJ1-1, with 9 bases matching TRBD1. This CDR3 comprises 15 residues. V shed 3 bases, J shed 2 bases, and the junction held 5 bases outside the gene matches. Germline CDR1 and CDR2: SGHRS and YFSETQ. CDR3 in DNA: TGCGCCAGCAGCTCACAGGGGGCGGGTAACACTGAAGCTTTCTTT. It specifies CASSSQGAGNTEAFF.